One and the same sample provided the 26 T cell receptor beta chains below, sequenced in a study of cytomegalovirus exposure and HLA in healthy donors. 13 Jbeta primers and 60 Vbeta primers were used for the PCR. The method was immunoSEQ multiplex PCR; TCRdb's version includes in-frame clones alone and lacks a portion of them. The specimen's table records approximately 50,000 clones. The specimen sequenced was PBMCs. Source of these receptors: a male donor in good health and CMV-seropositive.

J is TRBJ1-2 and V is TRBV28; tentative D call: TRBD1 (6 bases). From germline, CDR1 is MDHEN and CDR2 SYDVKM. V lost 7 bases, J lost 8 bases, and 11 bases lay in between. The CDR3 totals 11 residues. CDR3 region: CASTGVEGYTF. CDR3 nucleotides: TGTGCCAGCACAGGGGTCGAAGGCTACACCTTC.

The rearrangement links TRBV2 to TRBJ2-3; a weak D match, TRBD1 (5 bases). The CDR3 has 13 amino acids. V lost 2 bases, J lost 10 bases, and 13 bases lay in between. Looked up from germline, CDR1 is SNHLY and CDR2 is FYNNEI. The DNA for the CDR3 is TGTGCCAGCAGTGAAATCGGGCAGGGATCGCAGTATTTT. Protein: CASSEIGQGSQYF. The full variable domain, rest sourced from reference TRBV2 and TRBJ2-3, is EPEVTQTPSHQVTQMGQEVILRCVPISNHLYFYWYRQILGQKVEFLVSFYNNEISEKSEIFDDQFSVERPDGSNFTLKIRSTKLEDSAMYFCASSEIGQGSQYFGPGTRLTVL.

This chain joins TRBV5-1 and TRBJ1-6; a possible D gene is TRBD1 (6 bases). The CDR3 sequence is 16 residues long. The V end was cut by 3 bases, the J end by 10 bases, with 20 bases between. Germline V gene sequence: CDR1 SGHRS, CDR2 YFSETQ. In DNA, the CDR3 is TGCGCCAGCAGCTCACCTGAGAGCACAGGGCTATCACCCCTCCACTTT. Translation: CASSSPESTGLSPLHF. Full variable domain (missing parts from reference TRBV5-1 and TRBJ1-6): KAGVTQTPRYLIKTRGQQVTLSCSPISGHRSVSWYQQTPGQGLQFLFEYFSETQRNKGNFPGRFSGRQFSNSRSEMNVSTLELGDSALYLCASSSPESTGLSPLHFGNGTRLTVT.

The rearrangement uses TRBV7-9 and TRBJ1-4; 7 bases are shared with TRBD1. The germline V gene encodes CDR1 SEHNR and CDR2 FQNEAQ (reference sequence). V lost 5 bases, J lost 2 bases, and 5 bases stayed unmatched. CDR3 length: 15 amino acids. The CDR3 bases are TGTGCCAGCAGCCCAGGGACAGATACTAATGAAAAACTGTTTTTT. Protein sequence: CASSPGTDTNEKLFF.

The chain couples TRBV29-1 to TRBJ1-2, with D unclear. This CDR3 is 14 amino acids long. Germline assignment: CDR1 SQVTM and CDR2 ANQGSEA. V was cut by 0 bases and J by 1 base, with 9 bases left in between. The CDR3 sequence: CSVEDLQDNYGYTF. In nucleotides, the CDR3 is TGCAGCGTTGAAGATCTTCAGGATAACTATGGCTACACCTTC.

This sequence joins TRBV7-9 and TRBJ1-2; D might be TRBD1 (6 bases). V was cut by 1 base and J by 5 bases, with 11 bases left in between. Germline values: CDR1 SEHNR, CDR2 FQNEAQ (reference sequence). This CDR3 spans 14 amino acids. Here the CDR3 reads CASSLDRAFYGYTF. CDR3 nucleotides: TGTGCCAGCAGCTTAGACAGGGCCTTTTATGGCTACACCTTC.

The rearrangement uses TRBV5-6 and TRBJ1-2, with TRBD1 matching 9 bases. Germline values: CDR1 SGHDT, CDR2 YYEEEE. The junction had 3 bases not matched to a gene; V was cut back by 4 bases and J by 2 bases. The CDR3 contains 14 residues. The CDR3 region has the DNA TGTGCCAGCAGCAGTGACAGGGGGAACTATGGCTACACCTTC. Translating it yields CASSSDRGNYGYTF.

CDR3 region: CASSVVGGGDTQYF. DNA of the CDR3: TGTGCCAGCAGCGTAGTCGGGGGTGGGGATACGCAGTATTTT. J is TRBJ2-3 and V is TRBV9, with a tentative D call TRBD2 (6 bases). Trimming took 0 bases from V and 6 from J, leaving 11 bases between them. CDR1 is SGDLS, CDR2 YYNGEE, per germline. The length of the CDR3 is 14 residues.

The chain joins TRBV6-5 to TRBJ1-3, with D unresolved. Trimming removed 0 bases from V and 5 bases from J, with 14 bases in between. This CDR3 region has 16 residues. From germline, CDR1 is MNHEY and CDR2 SVGAGI. Here the CDR3 reads CASSYSGRPGRNTIYF. CDR3 nucleotide sequence: TGTGCCAGCAGTTACTCCGGTAGGCCGGGAAGAAACACCATATATTTT.

This chain joins TRBV6-5 and TRBJ2-6, with 7 bases identical to TRBD1. The V gene's germline CDR1 is MNHEY and CDR2 SVGAGI. The CDR3 runs to 14 residues. The V gene end was trimmed by 6 bases and the J gene end by 4 bases; junction bases not matched to a gene: 3. The CDR3 is CASRRGLGANVLTF. DNA of the CDR3: TGTGCCAGCAGGAGGGGGCTCGGGGCCAACGTCCTGACTTTC.

The V gene is TRBV19, the J gene TRBJ1-2; D might be TRBD1 (5 bases). Trimming stripped 0 bases from V and 8 bases from J, with 10 bases between. CDR1 and CDR2 (germline): LNHDA, SQIVND (reference sequence). The CDR3 is 13 amino acids. The CDR3 coding sequence is TGTGCCAGTAGTATAGATCCAGGGATCGGCTACACCTTC. Amino acids: CASSIDPGIGYTF.

J is TRBJ1-6 and V is TRBV19; 9 nucleotides align to TRBD1. Germline V gene sequence: CDR1 LNHDA, CDR2 SQIVND (reference sequence). V was clipped by 5 bases and J by 8 bases; unmatched bases: 16. There are 18 residues in the CDR3. The CDR3 region is CASSPRDRVRRGDSPLHF. In DNA form, the CDR3 reads TGTGCCAGTAGTCCCCGGGACAGGGTTCGTCGCGGAGATTCACCCCTCCACTTT.

The CDR3 here is CASSFGHGQGVRGNYEQYF. CDR3 in DNA: TGTGCCAGCAGTTTTGGTCATGGGCAGGGGGTTAGGGGGAACTACGAGCAGTACTTC. V is TRBV28 and J is TRBJ2-7, with 7 positions matching TRBD1. This CDR3 is built from 19 residues. V gave up 3 bases and J gave up 3 bases; unmatched junction bases: 20. Germline values: CDR1 MDHEN, CDR2 SYDVKM.

The gene calls are TRBV10-3 and TRBJ2-5, with 9 nucleotides matching TRBD1. The end of the DNA aligns better with TRBJ2-7, so the J call may be wrong. Looked up from germline, CDR1 is ENHRY and CDR2 is SYGVKD. The CDR3 has 16 residues. The CDR3 region is CAISESGGQGSYEQYF. CDR3 sequence (DNA): TGTGCCATCAGTGAGTCGGGGGGACAGGGATCCTACGAGCAGTACTTC.

The rearrangement uses TRBV28 and TRBJ1-5; 7 bases map to TRBD1. From germline, CDR1 is MDHEN and CDR2 SYDVKM. Losses at the gene ends were 7 bases for V and 5 bases for J; bases not matched to a gene: 11. The CDR3 is 15 residues long. CDR3 bases: TGTGCCAGCATCCCCGACAGGGCCGTTTATCAGCCCCAGCATTTT. This gives the protein CASIPDRAVYQPQHF. The full variable domain, its missing parts supplied by reference TRBV28 and TRBJ1-5, is DVKVTQSSRYLVKRTGEKVFLECVQDMDHENMFWYRQDPGLGLRLIYFSYDVKMKEKGDIPEGYSVSREKKERFSLILESASTNQTSMYLCASIPDRAVYQPQHFGDGTRLSIL.

V is TRBV7-9 and J is TRBJ2-3; D not certain. CDR3 length: 15 residues. CDR1 SEHNR and CDR2 FQNEAQ come from the germline V gene (reference sequence). Trimming pared 1 base from V and 0 bases from J, leaving 8 bases between. The CDR3 coding sequence is TGTGCCAGCAGCTTAGTACAGCCTAGCACAGATACGCAGTATTTT. Its protein is CASSLVQPSTDTQYF.

J is TRBJ2-3 and V is TRBV7-9; no clear D. The length of the CDR3 is 14 residues. The V and J ends lost 1 base and 4 bases respectively, with 9 bases between them. Germline V CDR1 and CDR2: SEHNR, FQNEAQ (reference sequence). The CDR3 sequence: CASSLGASADTQYF. CDR3 nucleotide sequence: TGTGCCAGCAGCTTAGGGGCCTCGGCAGATACGCAGTATTTT.

The chain couples TRBV2 to TRBJ2-5; possibly TRBD2 for D (5 bases). Germline V gene lookup returns CDR1 SNHLY and CDR2 FYNNEI. This CDR3 has 15 residues. V was clipped by 10 bases and J by 1 base, with 19 bases between them. The CDR3 is CAILEDGGLQETQYF. Here the CDR3 DNA reads TGTGCCATCCTCGAGGACGGCGGACTCCAAGAGACCCAGTACTTC.

The chain is built from TRBV7-8 and TRBJ1-5; D is perhaps TRBD1 (5 bases). With 1 base removed from V and 5 bases from J, the gap between germline ends came to 6 bases. Germline CDR1 SGHVS, CDR2 FQNEAQ. This CDR3 has 13 amino acids. CDR3: CASSLVGDQPQHF. The CDR3 DNA reads as TGTGCCAGCAGCTTAGTAGGGGATCAGCCCCAGCATTTT.

This rearrangement joins TRBV6-6 to TRBJ2-7, with 15 bases fitting TRBD2. CDR1 and CDR2 from the germline V gene are MNHNY and SVGAGI (reference sequence). V was clipped by 4 bases and J by 3 bases; unmatched bases: 4. The CDR3 length is 16 residues. The chain's CDR3 is CASSSGLAGGYYEQYF. CDR3 in DNA: TGTGCCAGCAGTTCGGGACTAGCGGGGGGCTACTACGAGCAGTACTTC.

The chain is built from TRBV6-1 and TRBJ2-2; 7 bases fit TRBD1. The CDR3 has 15 amino acids. Germline CDR1 reads MNHNS; CDR2 reads SASEGT. V dropped 4 bases and J dropped 3; count of bases not matched to a gene: 5. The DNA of the CDR3 is TGTGCCAGCAGTGCCCGGACAGGTGACACCGGGGAGCTGTTTTTT. Protein sequence: CASSARTGDTGELFF.

A word on this clone: At one of its ends the junction is not consistent with the germline gene, which may arise from a read error. The chain has TRBV29-1 and TRBJ2-7, with a possible D match to TRBD1 (5 bases). Germline CDR1 SQVTM, CDR2 ANQGSEA. This CDR3 comprises 11 residues. Here the CDR3 reads CSVDAGYGQYF. The DNA for the CDR3 is TGCAGCGTTGACGCAGGGTACGGGCAGTACTTC.

The chain uses TRBV6-1 and TRBJ2-5; D perhaps matches TRBD1 (6 bases). The CDR3 is 14 amino acids. Trimming took off 2 bases at V and 5 bases at J, with 12 bases between the two ends. Looked up from germline, CDR1 is MNHNS and CDR2 is SASEGT. The CDR3 spells CASSESTGLETQYF. The CDR3 nucleotides read TGTGCCAGCAGTGAATCTACAGGGTTGGAGACCCAGTACTTC.

Here the CDR3 reads CASSLRQGAEAFF. In nucleotides, the CDR3 is TGTGCCAGCAGCCTCCGACAGGGGGCAGAAGCTTTCTTT. The rearrangement joins TRBV7-8 to TRBJ1-1; 10 positions match TRBD1. J was trimmed by 8 bases and V by 5 bases; bases with no gene match: 5. The germline V gene has CDR1 SGHVS and CDR2 FQNEAQ. The CDR3 runs to 13 residues.

V is TRBV7-8 and J is TRBJ1-2, with 8 nucleotides matching TRBD1. Germline values: CDR1 SGHVS, CDR2 FQNEAQ. V shed 5 bases and J 8 bases; nucleotides not matched to a gene: 7. The CDR3 is made up of 13 amino acids. In DNA, the CDR3 is TGTGCCAGCAGCCCAGGGGGCGCGGGAGGCTACACCTTC. Protein: CASSPGGAGGYTF.

The chain uses TRBV7-8 and TRBJ1-2; no firm D call. CDR1 and CDR2 from the germline V gene are SGHVS and FQNEAQ. The CDR3 covers 13 residues. Between the trimmed V and J ends, which lost 3 bases and 3 bases, there was a span of 8 bases. Written as DNA, the CDR3 is TGTGCCAGCAGCTTTGGGCCTGACTATGGCTACACCTTC. Residues: CASSFGPDYGYTF.